Listed here are 10 T cell receptor beta chains from one sample, sequenced in a study of control samples from healthy donors and cancer patients (dated by TCRdb to 2019 to 2021). The protocol used for the library was the immunoSEQ multiplex PCR assay. Not all clones reach the TCRdb copy of this immuneACCESS table, which keeps in-frame sequences only. Checked studies attribute under half of the gap to unresolved V genes and leave the rest unexplained. This sample has tens of thousands of clones in its table, and approximately 93% of those were observed once. The top ten constitute about 20% of the sample. The material sequenced was PBMCs. The receptors originated from a woman in her forties or fifties with head and neck cancer.

The rearrangement joins TRBV5-1 to TRBJ2-5; TRBD1 matches 10 bases. Per the germline V gene, CDR1 is SGHRS and CDR2 is YFSETQ. The V gene end was trimmed by 4 bases and the J gene end by 3 bases; junction bases not matched to a gene: 3. CDR3 length equals 14 residues. The CDR3 nucleotides are TGCGCCAGCAGCCTTGGGACAGGGGAAGAGACCCAGTACTTC. Translated: CASSLGTGEETQYF.

The chain joins TRBV10-3 to TRBJ2-3; 16 nucleotides match TRBD2. Germline trimming cut 4 bases from V and 3 bases from J; bases unmatched to any gene: 4. Germline V gene lookup returns CDR1 ENHRY and CDR2 SYGVKD. The CDR3 loop spans 17 amino acids. CDR3 DNA: TGTGCCATCAGTGGGCCGGGACTAGCGGGGGGGACAGATACGCAGTATTTT. This encodes CAISGPGLAGGTDTQYF.

A single count supports this clone. This sequence joins TRBV27 and TRBJ2-7; 8 bases map to TRBD2. The CDR3 is 15 amino acids. The trim removed 10 bases at V and 5 bases at J, leaving 16 bases unmatched. CDR1 is MNHEY, CDR2 SMNVEV, per germline (reference sequence). The CDR3 sequence is CATLPGGAPRNEQYF. The DNA for the CDR3 is TGTGCCACCCTCCCGGGGGGGGCCCCTAGGAACGAGCAGTACTTC.

V gene TRBV9 combines with J gene TRBJ1-5, with D tentatively TRBD1 (5 bases). The CDR3 covers 14 residues. The germline V gene has CDR1 SGDLS and CDR2 YYNGEE. Between the trimmed V and J ends, which lost 0 bases and 6 bases, there was a span of 10 bases. Here the CDR3 reads CASSVDGRVQPQHF. The CDR3 DNA reads TGTGCCAGCAGCGTAGATGGCAGGGTTCAGCCCCAGCATTTT.

V and J are TRBV6-5 and TRBJ2-3, with D maybe TRBD1 (5 bases). V lost 6 bases to trimming and J lost 0 bases, with 13 bases between them. Germline values: CDR1 MNHEY, CDR2 SVGAGI. This CDR3 region has 15 residues. This chain's CDR3 is CASSPSRASTDTQYF. Here the CDR3 DNA reads TGTGCCAGCAGCCCCAGCAGGGCTAGCACAGATACGCAGTATTTT.

This CDR3 is CASSIRNSPLHF. CDR3 bases: TGTGCCAGCAGTATCAGAAATTCACCCCTCCACTTT. The chain is built from TRBV27 and TRBJ1-6; D ambiguous. Deletions cut 5 bases from V and 7 bases from J, with 6 bases between. The CDR3 covers 12 residues. Germline V gene lookup returns CDR1 MNHEY and CDR2 SMNVEV (reference sequence).

The chain joins TRBV7-7 to TRBJ2-2; maybe TRBD1 (6 bases). Germline loops: CDR1 SSHAT, CDR2 FNYEAQ (reference sequence). CDR3 size: 15 residues. V was clipped by 5 bases and J by 2 bases, with 12 bases between them. CDR3 residues: CASSPGTTNTGELFF. In DNA form, the CDR3 reads TGTGCCAGCAGCCCCGGGACAACCAACACCGGGGAGCTGTTTTTT.

The chain combines TRBV19 with TRBJ2-3; perhaps TRBD1 as D (7 bases). The CDR3 extends over 15 amino acids. CDR1 and CDR2 from the germline V gene are LNHDA and SQIVND (reference sequence). Trimming pared 10 bases from V and 1 base from J, leaving 18 bases between. The CDR3 region is CATRGWQGGTDTQYF. The CDR3 nucleotides are TGTGCCACCCGGGGGTGGCAGGGGGGCACAGATACGCAGTATTTT.

This chain connects TRBV28 to TRBJ2-5, with a possible D match to TRBD1 (6 bases). Trimming shortened V by 7 bases and J by 5 bases, and 11 bases separated the two germline ends. Germline CDR1 and CDR2: MDHEN and SYDVKM. The CDR3 sequence is 12 residues long. The CDR3 spells CASTRQGETQYF. The CDR3 bases are TGTGCCAGCACTCGGCAGGGGGAGACCCAGTACTTC.

The rearrangement uses TRBV7-2 and TRBJ1-1; D is uncertain. The CDR3 covers 13 residues. Deletions cut 4 bases from V and 1 base from J, with 7 bases between. CDR1 SGHTA and CDR2 FQGNSA come from the germline V gene. In nucleotides, the CDR3 is TGTGCCAGCAGCTCACAAACGAACACTGAAGCTTTCTTT. This encodes CASSSQTNTEAFF.